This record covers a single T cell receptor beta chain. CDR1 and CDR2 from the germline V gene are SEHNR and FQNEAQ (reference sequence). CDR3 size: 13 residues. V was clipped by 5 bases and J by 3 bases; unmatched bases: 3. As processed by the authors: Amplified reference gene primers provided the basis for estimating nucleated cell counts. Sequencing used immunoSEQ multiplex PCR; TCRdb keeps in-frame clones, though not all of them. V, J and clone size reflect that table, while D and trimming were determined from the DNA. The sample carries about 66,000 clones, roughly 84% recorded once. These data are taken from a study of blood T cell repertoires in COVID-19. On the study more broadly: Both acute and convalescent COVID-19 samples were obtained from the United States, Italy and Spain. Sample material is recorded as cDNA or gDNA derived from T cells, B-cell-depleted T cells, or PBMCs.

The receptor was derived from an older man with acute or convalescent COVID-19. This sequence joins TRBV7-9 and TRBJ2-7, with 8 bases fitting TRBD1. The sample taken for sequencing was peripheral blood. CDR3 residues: CASSPGQGYEQYF. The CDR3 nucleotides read TGTGCCAGCAGCCCCGGACAGGGCTACGAGCAGTACTTC.